This T cell receptor (beta chain) was documented in a study of T cell repertoires in cytomegalovirus infection. Across the study: CMV infection and matching HLA type were both indicated by public TCR beta signatures.

TCRdb analysed the reads with MiXCR anew, one entry per CDR3 protein. Here the sample spans 500,000 or so distinct CDR3 sequences, 16% being singletons. General study points: Using cumulative public TCR beta family frequency, the authors identified those who carried CMV together with the relevant HLA.

There are many counts of this clonotype. The antigen is unknown. The V and J ends lost 5 bases and 11 bases respectively, with 15 bases between them. Germline CDR1 SEHNR, CDR2 FQNEAQ (reference sequence). This CDR3 has 12 residues. The sequence was obtained from a human donor in good health (CMV status not recorded). Some clones in this sample may be carry-over from other donors' samples. The V call is TRBV7-9, the J call TRBJ1-1; D is unresolved. The sample taken for sequencing was CD8+ T cells from PBMCs. The CDR3: CASSPGLVGAFF. The CDR3 DNA is TGTGCCAGCAGCCCCGGGCTAGTGGGGGCTTTCTTT.